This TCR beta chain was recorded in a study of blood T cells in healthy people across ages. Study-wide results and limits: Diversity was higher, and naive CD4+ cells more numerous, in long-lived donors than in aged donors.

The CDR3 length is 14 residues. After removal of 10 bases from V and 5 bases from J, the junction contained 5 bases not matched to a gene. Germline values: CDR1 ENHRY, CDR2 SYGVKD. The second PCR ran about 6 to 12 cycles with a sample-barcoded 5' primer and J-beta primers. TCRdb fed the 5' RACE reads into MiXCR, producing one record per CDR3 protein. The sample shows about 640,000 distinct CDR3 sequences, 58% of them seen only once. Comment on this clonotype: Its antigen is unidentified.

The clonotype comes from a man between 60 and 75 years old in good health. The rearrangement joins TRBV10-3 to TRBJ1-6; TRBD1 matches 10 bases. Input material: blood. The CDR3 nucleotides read TGTGCCACCCAGGGGACAGGGGATAATTCACCCCTCCACTTT. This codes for CATQGTGDNSPLHF.